Presented here are 14 T cell receptor beta chains from one specimen sequenced in a study of shared clonotypes between healthy human individuals. The assay was immunoSEQ multiplex PCR, and TCRdb's table has in-frame clones only and misses some. The sample comprises roughly 2 million clones, approximately 95% of which are singletons, and less than 0.15% rests with the top ten. The source material was naive CD4+ T cells sorted from blood. Regarding subset: CD45RA+ positively selected. These receptors came from a man aged 18-30 years in good health.

The rearrangement joins TRBV19 to TRBJ1-2; a weak D match, TRBD1 (5 bases). V was clipped by 5 bases and J by 2 bases, with 15 bases between them. Germline CDR1 LNHDA, CDR2 SQIVND (reference sequence). The CDR3 loop spans 15 amino acids. CDR3 protein: CASSRSNGGNYGYTF. Here the CDR3 DNA reads TGTGCCAGTAGTCGATCAAACGGGGGGAACTATGGCTACACCTTC.

This clone occurred once. The J gene is TRBJ2-6, the V gene TRBV5-6; D perhaps matches TRBD2 (6 bases). The V end lost 4 bases, the J end lost 4 bases, and 18 bases lay between the germline ends. Germline-derived CDR1 and CDR2 are SGHDT and YYEEEE. This CDR3 is built from 17 residues. The CDR3 is CASSLSGDPSGANVLTF. The CDR3, as DNA: TGTGCCAGCAGCCTGTCGGGGGATCCTAGCGGGGCCAACGTCCTGACTTTC.

The J gene is TRBJ1-6, the V gene TRBV7-8; TRBD1 matches 8 bases. The CDR3 runs to 16 residues. Per germline, CDR1 SGHVS and CDR2 FQNEAQ. V dropped 5 bases and J dropped 8; count of bases not matched to a gene: 11. In nucleotides, the CDR3 is TGTGCCAGCAGCCCAGGACAGGGAAAGGGATATTCACCCCTCCACTTT. Protein sequence: CASSPGQGKGYSPLHF.

This rearrangement joins TRBV6-5 to TRBJ1-2; 10 positions agree with TRBD1. The germline V gene encodes CDR1 MNHEY and CDR2 SVGAGI. The V gene end was trimmed by 4 bases and the J gene end by 8 bases; junction bases not matched to a gene: 7. This CDR3 is 14 amino acids long. DNA of the CDR3: TGTGCCAGCAGTTGGAGACAGGGGGCGGAAGGCTACACCTTC. Amino acids: CASSWRQGAEGYTF.

The chain carries TRBV10-2 and TRBJ2-5, with no clear D. CDR3 size: 15 residues. Trimming stripped 2 bases from V and 2 bases from J, with 12 bases between. Germline values: CDR1 WSHSY, CDR2 SAAADI. In nucleotides, the CDR3 is TGCGCCAGCAGTGAGACCCCGGCCCAGCAAGAGACCCAGTACTTC. This gives the protein CASSETPAQQETQYF.

The CDR3 here is CASSLPNGGPSTGELFF. For the CDR3, the DNA is TGTGCCAGCAGCTTGCCCAACGGGGGGCCATCCACCGGGGAGCTGTTTTTT. The chain links TRBV5-6 to TRBJ2-2, with a possible D match to TRBD2 (7 bases). Germline lookup yields CDR1 SGHDT and CDR2 YYEEEE. The CDR3 is 17 amino acids. With 1 base removed from V and 4 bases from J, the gap between germline ends came to 17 bases.

The chain carries TRBV6-5 and TRBJ2-7; 7 bases line up with TRBD2. CDR3 length: 15 residues. Germline loops: CDR1 MNHEY, CDR2 SVGAGI. V trimming: 0 bases; J trimming: 2 bases; junction bases outside the gene matches: 4. CDR3 DNA: TGTGCCAGCAGTTACTCGTTGGGGACTACCTACGAGCAGTACTTC. Translating it yields CASSYSLGTTYEQYF.

V and J are TRBV30 and TRBJ1-6, with no clear D. Trimming cost V 0 bases and J 0 bases, with 9 bases left between them. The CDR3 has 16 residues. The germline V gene has CDR1 GTSNPN and CDR2 SVGIG (reference sequence). In DNA, the CDR3 is TGTGCCTGGAGTGTGGCCCAAAGCTCCTATAATTCACCCCTCCACTTT. Translating gives CAWSVAQSSYNSPLHF. The whole variable domain, filled in from reference TRBV30 and TRBJ1-6, reads SQTIHQWPATLVQPVGSPLSLECTVEGTSNPNLYWYRQAAGRGLQLLFYSVGIGQISSEVPQNLSASRPQDRQFILSSKKLLLSDSGFYLCAWSVAQSSYNSPLHFGNGTRLTVT.

This sequence joins TRBV18 and TRBJ1-4, with 7 bases matching TRBD1. Germline trimming cut 3 bases from V and 8 bases from J; bases unmatched to any gene: 6. Germline assignment: CDR1 KGHSH and CDR2 LQKENI. The CDR3 consists of 14 residues. This chain's CDR3 is CASSPGQSSEKLFF. As DNA, the CDR3 is TGTGCCAGCTCACCGGGACAGTCCAGCGAAAAACTGTTTTTT.

This rearrangement joins TRBV5-4 to TRBJ1-6; D is perhaps TRBD1 (5 bases). V was shortened by 2 bases and J by 5 bases, with 14 bases between the two germline ends. Germline V gene lookup returns CDR1 SGHNT and CDR2 YYREEE (reference sequence). This CDR3 spans 16 amino acids. CDR3 residues: CASSFSLTENNSPLHF. The CDR3 DNA is TGTGCCAGCAGCTTCTCATTGACAGAGAATAATTCACCCCTCCACTTT.

This clone appeared a single time. The V and J genes are TRBV5-4 and TRBJ2-5, with 7 positions matching TRBD2. This CDR3 contains 16 residues. Germline V gene data show CDR1 as SGHNT and CDR2 as YYREEE (reference sequence). The V segment lost 0 bases and the J segment 5 bases; nucleotides outside the gene matches: 10. The CDR3 region is CASSLDRDYGKETQYF. CDR3 bases: TGTGCCAGCAGCTTGGACCGGGACTATGGAAAGGAGACCCAGTACTTC.

This clone was seen just once. The chain recombines TRBV7-9 with TRBJ2-7; a possible D gene is TRBD1 (6 bases). The CDR3 extends over 15 amino acids. From germline, CDR1 is SEHNR and CDR2 FQNEAQ (reference sequence). V was pared by 5 bases and J by 2 bases, with 16 bases between. The CDR3 nucleotides read TGTGCCAGCAGCCTGATTATACAGGGAACCTACGAGCAGTACTTC. Translating it yields CASSLIIQGTYEQYF.

This rearrangement joins TRBV30 to TRBJ2-6, with 8 bases fitting TRBD1. The CDR3 sequence is 18 residues long. Germline CDR1 and CDR2: GTSNPN and SVGIG (reference sequence). Trimming cost V 3 bases and J 3 bases; bases outside gene matches: 13. The CDR3 is CAWSVIGQGALGANVLTF. The CDR3 DNA reads as TGTGCCTGGAGCGTCATAGGGCAGGGGGCGCTTGGGGCCAACGTCCTGACTTTC. The full variable domain, rest sourced from reference TRBV30 and TRBJ2-6, is SQTIHQWPATLVQPVGSPLSLECTVEGTSNPNLYWYRQAAGRGLQLLFYSVGIGQISSEVPQNLSASRPQDRQFILSSKKLLLSDSGFYLCAWSVIGQGALGANVLTFGAGSRLTVL.

In regard to this clone: Other DNA variants within this sample encode the same CDR3. The chain recombines TRBV5-1 with TRBJ2-5, with a tentative D call TRBD1 (5 bases). This CDR3 has 14 residues. Trimming shortened V by 0 bases and J by 5 bases, and 11 bases separated the two germline ends. CDR1 is SGHRS and CDR2 is YFSETQ in the germline V gene. The chain's CDR3 is CASSLGGPGETQYF. The DNA of the CDR3 is TGCGCCAGCAGCTTGGGGGGCCCTGGGGAGACCCAGTACTTC.